This TCR beta chain is from a study of cytomegalovirus exposure and HLA in healthy donors. General observations from the study: A later analysis, which compared TCR beta chains of equal frequency, found the HLA-associated ones more clonally expanded. Some segments of the V type, notably TRBV6-2 and TRBV6-3, were excluded as indistinguishable. Segments of the TCR beta V type were, in most cases, productive about 90% or about 30% of the time in an earlier analysis.

PCR primers comprised 60 Vbeta and 13 Jbeta primers. TCRdb keeps only in-frame clones here, not all; method: immunoSEQ multiplex PCR. In the table there are 50,000 to 70,000 clones, more than 70% of which are singletons. This CDR3 spans 13 amino acids. V lost 4 bases, J lost 10 bases, and 5 bases stayed unmatched. Germline V lookup: CDR1 SGHDN, CDR2 FVKESK. Nominal health characterized the donors when sampled, though unrecorded immune exposures were likely. This clone was detected a few times. Its specificity is unknown. The specimen sequenced was PBMCs. This chain links TRBV14 with TRBJ1-1, with 11 bases lining up with TRBD1. The receptor was isolated from a man under 40 in good health and CMV-seropositive. The CDR3 spells CASSPDRGLGAFF. CDR3 sequence (DNA): TGTGCCAGCAGCCCGGACAGGGGGCTGGGAGCTTTCTTT.